A single sample is the source of the 11 T cell receptor beta chains below, sequenced in a study of cytomegalovirus exposure and HLA in healthy donors. The PCR ran on 60 Vbeta and 13 Jbeta primers. Sequencing was performed with immunoSEQ multiplex PCR; in TCRdb, only in-frame clones are kept and a portion is missing. The sample has 140,000 to 150,000 clones, 70% to 85% seen once. The sequenced sample consisted of PBMCs. These receptors were obtained from a man between 35 and 55 years old in good health and CMV-seronegative.

The sample holds a few counts of this clone. CDR3 nucleotide sequence: TGTGCCAGCAATCTGGACAGGGGTATTGACACCGGGGAGCTGTTTTTT. Encoded protein: CASNLDRGIDTGELFF. The chain uses TRBV2 and TRBJ2-2; 9 nucleotides match TRBD1. The CDR3 runs 16 residues. J gave up 3 bases and V 7 bases, and 9 bases lay outside the gene matches. Germline CDR1 is SNHLY and CDR2 is FYNNEI.

The J gene is TRBJ2-3, the V gene TRBV6-6; weak D call: TRBD2 (7 bases). Germline V gene sequence: CDR1 MNHNY, CDR2 SVGAGI (reference sequence). V gave up 8 bases and J gave up 2 bases, with 14 bases separating them. The CDR3 totals 14 residues. Here the CDR3 reads CASSGGQITDTQYF. The CDR3 DNA sequence: TGTGCCAGCTCGGGGGGCCAGATCACAGATACGCAGTATTTT.

The rearrangement joins TRBV10-3 to TRBJ2-7; 8 bases are a match to TRBD1. J lost 7 bases, V lost 0 bases, and 8 bases had no gene match. Germline values: CDR1 ENHRY, CDR2 SYGVKD. The CDR3 has 15 amino acids. The CDR3 coding sequence is TGTGCCATCAGTGAGTCGGCGCAGGGGGCCCAGGAGCAGTACTTC. As protein: CAISESAQGAQEQYF.

As concerns this clone: Other DNA sequences of this sample code for an identical CDR3. The chain is built from TRBV10-3 and TRBJ1-2, with D perhaps TRBD1 (5 bases). Trimming pared 0 bases from V and 6 bases from J, leaving 8 bases between. The germline gives CDR1 ENHRY, CDR2 SYGVKD. The CDR3 is made up of 13 amino acids. CDR3: CAISESQGNGYTF. The CDR3, as DNA: TGTGCCATCAGTGAGTCCCAGGGCAATGGCTACACCTTC.

The rearrangement links TRBV28 to TRBJ2-3; D gene uncertain. V gave up 1 base and J gave up 2 bases, with 10 bases separating them. The length of the CDR3 is 15 residues. Germline CDR1 MDHEN, CDR2 SYDVKM. The CDR3 region is CASSLSPGHTDTQYF. CDR3 DNA: TGTGCCAGCAGTTTATCGCCGGGTCACACAGATACGCAGTATTTT.

The rearrangement joins TRBV15 to TRBJ2-5; perhaps TRBD2 as D (6 bases). The germline V gene has CDR1 LNHNV and CDR2 YYDKDF (reference sequence). V gave up 0 bases and J gave up 2 bases, with 10 bases separating them. CDR3 size: 15 residues. In DNA form, the CDR3 reads TGTGCCACCAGCAGAGATGGCGGGGTTCAAGAGACCCAGTACTTC. It codes for CATSRDGGVQETQYF. Filled out from reference TRBV15 and TRBJ2-5, the complete variable domain reads DAMVIQNPRYQVTQFGKPVTLSCSQTLNHNVMYWYQQKSSQAPKLLFHYYDKDFNNEADTPDNFQSRRPNTSFCFLDIRSPGLGDTAMYLCATSRDGGVQETQYFGPGTRLLVL.

The chain recombines TRBV6-6 with TRBJ2-2; 11 nucleotides match TRBD2. The V and J ends lost 0 bases and 5 bases, in that order; junction bases with no gene match: 2. Germline lookup yields CDR1 MNHNY and CDR2 SVGAGI (reference sequence). This CDR3 is built from 16 residues. The DNA of the CDR3 is TGTGCCAGCAGTTACTCTAGCGGGGGGGGTACCGGGGAGCTGTTTTTT. Amino acids: CASSYSSGGGTGELFF.

The chain couples TRBV19 to TRBJ1-2; 7 nucleotides line up with TRBD1. In germline, CDR1 is LNHDA, CDR2 SQIVND (reference sequence). The CDR3 has 14 residues. V lost 1 base, J lost 6 bases, and 5 bases stayed unmatched. CDR3: CASSIGSGTDGYTF. In DNA form, the CDR3 reads TGTGCCAGTAGTATAGGATCAGGGACAGATGGCTACACCTTC.

This chain connects TRBV28 to TRBJ1-6; 8 bases align to TRBD1. Germline values: CDR1 MDHEN, CDR2 SYDVKM. CDR3 size: 16 residues. Unmatched junction bases numbered 11, after V lost 3 bases and J lost 10 bases. The CDR3 sequence: CASSLAGGRFRSPLHF. The CDR3 region has the DNA TGTGCCAGCAGTTTGGCAGGGGGCCGCTTCAGATCACCCCTCCACTTT. Based on the CDR3 plus reference TRBV28 and TRBJ1-6, the full variable domain is DVKVTQSSRYLVKRTGEKVFLECVQDMDHENMFWYRQDPGLGLRLIYFSYDVKMKEKGDIPEGYSVSREKKERFSLILESASTNQTSMYLCASSLAGGRFRSPLHFGNGTRLTVT.

The chain employs TRBV9 and TRBJ2-1, with TRBD1 matching 8 bases. The CDR3 contains 13 residues. V lost 3 bases, J lost 7 bases, and 3 bases stayed unmatched. CDR1 and CDR2 from the germline V gene are SGDLS and YYNGEE. In nucleotides, the CDR3 is TGTGCCAGCAGCGGGACAGGGTTGAATGAGCAGTTCTTC. Its translation: CASSGTGLNEQFF.

The V and J genes are TRBV5-6 and TRBJ2-5, with 9 bases lining up with TRBD2. CDR1 and CDR2 from the germline V gene are SGHDT and YYEEEE. The CDR3 totals 15 residues. The J segment lost 2 bases and the V segment lost 2 bases, leaving 4 bases of the junction unmatched. The CDR3 bases are TGTGCCAGCAGCTTCGGGACTAGCCTACAAGAGACCCAGTACTTC. Encoded protein: CASSFGTSLQETQYF.